This T cell receptor (beta chain) was captured in a study of blood T cell repertoires in COVID-19. Here immunoSEQ multiplex PCR was the method, and the copy in TCRdb shows in-frame clones only, minus some. Of 150,000 or so clones in the sample, 80% to 90% were seen once. After removal of 5 bases from V and 3 bases from J, the junction contained 9 bases not matched to a gene. Germline values: CDR1 PRHDT, CDR2 FYEKMQ (reference sequence). CDR3 length: 15 amino acids. This chain connects TRBV13 to TRBJ1-1, with 7 bases aligning to TRBD1. The receptor was derived from a man between 18 and 29 years old with COVID-19, enrolled during active disease. The sequencing input was peripheral blood. The chain's CDR3 is CASSLGGTAYTEAFF. CDR3 sequence (DNA): TGTGCCAGCAGCCTTGGGGGGACAGCTTACACTGAAGCTTTCTTT. Supplemented by reference TRBV13 and TRBJ1-1, the full variable domain reads AAGVIQSPRHLIKEKRETATLKCYPIPRHDTVYWYQQGPGQDPQFLISFYEKMQSDKGSIPDRFSAQQFSDYHSELNMSSLELGDSALYFCASSLGGTAYTEAFFGQGTRLTVV.